A selection of T cell receptor beta chains follows, all from one sample in a study of blood T cell repertoires in COVID-19. The assay was immunoSEQ multiplex PCR, and TCRdb's table has in-frame clones only and misses some. Of about 300,000 clones in the sample, under 90% were seen once. What was sequenced was peripheral blood. These receptor sequences come from a woman aged 30 to 39 with COVID-19, enrolled during active disease. The CDR3 runs from the conserved cysteine through the conserved F or W. Fields, in order: CDR3 DNA, CDR3 protein, clone size, D gene, J gene, V gene. D genes are given only for firm matches. Where a row states a size, it is once, few, many or the class of an expanded clone; other rows omit it.

TGTGCCAGCAGACCGCGGACAGGGGGGCTTCTTGAAAAACTGTTTTTT | CASRPRTGGLLEKLFF | NA | TRBD1 | TRBJ1-4 | TRBV28
TGTGCCACCAGTGACCCCGGTCCCTTGGATACGCAGTATTTT | CATSDPGPLDTQYF | NA | NA | TRBJ2-3 | TRBV24-1
TGTGCCAGCAGCTCCGGGACACGATCTAACTATGGCTACACCTTC | CASSSGTRSNYGYTF | NA | NA | TRBJ1-2 | TRBV7-9
TGTGCCAGCGAAAGAGGACAGGCCAATTATGGCTACACCTTC | CASERGQANYGYTF | once | TRBD1 | TRBJ1-2 | TRBV2
TGTGCCAGCAGCTTGACCGGGATCCTCGGGATGATGAACACTGAAGCTTTCTTT | CASSLTGILGMMNTEAFF | NA | NA | TRBJ1-1 | TRBV11-3
TGCGCCAGCAGCCACCTGGCTGGCCAAGAGACCCAGTACTTC | CASSHLAGQETQYF | NA | NA | TRBJ2-5 | TRBV4-3
TGTGCCAGTACCAAACTACAGGGGGATACGCAGTATTTT | CASTKLQGDTQYF | once | TRBD1 | TRBJ2-3 | TRBV2
TGTGCCAGCAGTTCCCTAGCGGGGGGACTCACAGATACGCAGTATTTT | CASSSLAGGLTDTQYF | NA | TRBD2 | TRBJ2-3 | TRBV6-5
TGTGCCAGCAGCGTAGATAACAGGGAGGGTGGCTACACCTTC | CASSVDNREGGYTF | NA | NA | TRBJ1-2 | TRBV9
TGTGCCAGCTCACCGACAGTTGGTGGATTGGATGAAAAACTGTTTTTT | CASSPTVGGLDEKLFF | NA | NA | TRBJ1-4 | TRBV18
TGTGCCAGCAGCGCTAGCGCGGACACAGATACGCAGTATTTT | CASSASADTDTQYF | NA | NA | TRBJ2-3 | TRBV9
TGTGCCATCAGTGTCTCGGTGAACACTGAAGCTTTCTTT | CAISVSVNTEAFF | NA | NA | TRBJ1-1 | TRBV10-3
TGCGCCAGCAGCTCCGGGACAGCTAATTCACCCCTCCACTTT | CASSSGTANSPLHF | NA | TRBD1 | TRBJ1-6 | TRBV5-1
TGCGCCAGCAGCTCCCAGCGGGACAGGGTTGAAAAACTGTTTTTT | CASSSQRDRVEKLFF | NA | TRBD1 | TRBJ1-4 | TRBV4-3
TGTGCCAGCAGCTTGGGGTCACTAGCGGGACTCACCGGGGAGCTGTTTTTT | CASSLGSLAGLTGELFF | NA | TRBD2 | TRBJ2-2 | TRBV5-6
TGTGCCAGCAGTGAAGGGACTAGGGGTGAAAAACTGTTTTTT | CASSEGTRGEKLFF | NA | NA | TRBJ1-4 | TRBV6-1